The 18 T cell receptor beta chains listed next were all sequenced from one sample in a study of human T cells and chemical hapten exposure. The time point here: patch test 2, 6 weeks after DPC sensitization. Treatment in this sample: therapeutic diphenylcyclopropenone sensitization with weekly scalp DPC. One entry per CDR3 protein results from TCRdb running MiXCR on the RACE reads. The profile shows about 350,000 distinct CDR3 sequences, about 6% of them singletons. The specimen comprised whole blood, sampled in connection with sensitization to the hapten diphenylcyclopropenone (DPC). The receptors were gathered from a woman under 30 with alopecia areata. Some clones in this sample may be carry-over from other donors' samples.

This clonotype was detected many times. The rearrangement uses TRBV29-1 and TRBJ2-7, with D perhaps matching TRBD1 (6 bases). Germline CDR1 and CDR2: SQVTM and ANQGSEA. This CDR3 region has 13 residues. Trimming removed 3 bases at V and 3 bases at J, with 12 bases between. In nucleotides, the CDR3 is TGCAGCGTTGACGGTCAGGGGCACTACGAGCAGTACTTC. Its protein is CSVDGQGHYEQYF.

This clonotype was counted only a few times. The DNA of the CDR3 is TGTGCCAGCAGCGACAGACTAGCGGGGTACCCAGATACGCAGTATTTT. The encoded protein is CASSDRLAGYPDTQYF. This sequence joins TRBV9 and TRBJ2-3, with 11 bases fitting TRBD2. V was pared by 3 bases and J by 4 bases, with 7 bases of the junction left unmatched. Per germline, CDR1 SGDLS and CDR2 YYNGEE. The CDR3 consists of 16 residues. The whole variable domain, filled in from reference TRBV9 and TRBJ2-3, reads DSGVTQTPKHLITATGQRVTLRCSPRSGDLSVYWYQQSLDQGLQFLIQYYNGEERAKGNILERFSAQQFPDLHSELNLSSLELGDSALYFCASSDRLAGYPDTQYFGPGTRLTVL.

This clonotype has at least ten counts. The chain joins TRBV29-1 to TRBJ1-4; D is possibly TRBD1 (6 bases). Looked up from germline, CDR1 is SQVTM and CDR2 is ANQGSEA. CDR3 size: 14 residues. With 4 bases removed from V and 0 bases from J, the gap between germline ends came to 9 bases. The CDR3 is CSVGGGATNEKLFF. The CDR3 coding sequence is TGCAGCGTTGGGGGGGGCGCAACTAATGAAAAACTGTTTTTT.

This clonotype was observed a few times. V and J are TRBV6-5 and TRBJ2-4; 7 bases are a match to TRBD1. This CDR3 is built from 12 residues. The germline V gene has CDR1 MNHEY and CDR2 SVGAGI. Unmatched junction bases numbered 5, after V lost 6 bases and J lost 9 bases. CDR3 amino acids: CASRTGNGIQYF. Written as DNA, the CDR3 is TGTGCCAGCAGGACAGGGAACGGCATTCAGTACTTC.

In this sample, this clonotype turned up a few times. V gene TRBV6-2 or TRBV6-3 combines with J gene TRBJ1-5; TRBD1 agrees at 7 bases. Germline CDR1 and CDR2: MNHEY and SVGEGT. The trim removed 6 bases at V and 7 bases at J, leaving 9 bases unmatched. The length of the CDR3 is 14 residues. The CDR3 DNA follows: TGTGCCAGCAGGATGAGAACAGGGGAACAGCCCCAGCATTTT. This codes for CASRMRTGEQPQHF.

This clonotype has at least ten counts. This chain joins TRBV12-3 or TRBV12-4 and TRBJ2-5, with D perhaps matching TRBD1 (6 bases). This CDR3 has 14 residues. Trimming shortened V by 1 base and J by 7 bases, and 13 bases separated the two germline ends. CDR3 sequence (DNA): TGTGCCAGCAGTTTAGAAGGACAGCTAGGGACCCAGTACTTC. Amino acid sequence: CASSLEGQLGTQYF.

J is TRBJ2-3 and V is TRBV29-1; D is undetermined. This CDR3 spans 14 amino acids. Germline V gene sequence: CDR1 SQVTM, CDR2 ANQGSEA. Trimming removed 3 bases at V and 0 bases at J, with 10 bases between. CDR3 in DNA: TGCAGCGTTGAGGGTCGATTTAGCACAGATACGCAGTATTTT. It translates to CSVEGRFSTDTQYF.

This clonotype showed up just a few times. J is TRBJ2-6 and V is TRBV4-1, with TRBD1 matching over 8 bases. V was clipped by 5 bases and J by 3 bases; unmatched bases: 12. Looked up from germline, CDR1 is MGHRA and CDR2 is YSYEKL. The CDR3 runs 18 residues. The CDR3 DNA sequence: TGCGCCAGCAGCGGATTTGCAGGGGGCGCCAATGGGGCCAACGTCCTGACTTTC. The encoded protein is CASSGFAGGANGANVLTF.

The chain combines TRBV27 with TRBJ2-7; D may be TRBD1 (6 bases). Germline V CDR1 and CDR2: MNHEY, SMNVEV (reference sequence). V lost 2 bases and J 2 bases, leaving 10 bases between the germline ends. The CDR3 has 14 residues. CDR3 sequence (DNA): TGTGCCAGCAGTTTACGACAGGATGCCTACGAGCAGTACTTC. Protein product: CASSLRQDAYEQYF.

There are a few counts of this clonotype. The chain is built from TRBV7-2 and TRBJ2-7, with 9 bases that match TRBD2. The CDR3 contains 16 residues. The germline V gene encodes CDR1 SGHTA and CDR2 FQGNSA. V lost 1 base and J lost 6; bases outside the gene matches: 10. The CDR3 protein is CASSLVMVAGAGEQYF. As DNA, the CDR3 is TGTGCCAGCAGCTTAGTTATGGTAGCGGGGGCGGGCGAGCAGTACTTC.

A few counts support this clonotype. For the CDR3, the DNA is TGTGCCAGCAGTTTTTATCCCGGGACCGCAAACACCGGGGAGCTGTTTTTT. Translating it yields CASSFYPGTANTGELFF. The chain combines TRBV7-8 with TRBJ2-2; D might be TRBD1 or TRBD2, each matching 5 bases. V gave up 6 bases and J gave up 2 bases, with 19 bases separating them. The CDR3 is made up of 17 amino acids. The V gene's germline CDR1 is SGHVS and CDR2 FQNEAQ.

This clonotype occurred a few times. This chain links TRBV27 with TRBJ1-5, with D unresolved. The V and J ends lost 7 bases and 0 bases respectively, with 13 bases between them. The CDR3 totals 15 residues. CDR1 MNHEY and CDR2 SMNVEV come from the germline V gene (reference sequence). The CDR3 nucleotides read TGTGCCAGCATTTCCCGGTTTAATAGCAATCAGCCCCAGCATTTT. The encoded protein is CASISRFNSNQPQHF.

The chain combines TRBV6-2 or TRBV6-3 with TRBJ2-2; TRBD1 agrees at 7 bases. In germline, CDR1 is MNHEY, CDR2 SVGEGT. Trimming removed 8 bases from V and 3 bases from J; junction bases left unmatched: 9. The CDR3 length is 15 residues. The CDR3 loop reads CASESGTEDTGELFF. The CDR3 DNA follows: TGTGCCAGCGAATCCGGGACAGAGGACACCGGGGAGCTGTTTTTT.

J is TRBJ2-4 and V is TRBV28; either TRBD1 or TRBD2 may fit D (5 bases each). V gave up 5 bases and J gave up 2 bases, with 13 bases separating them. Germline V CDR1 and CDR2: MDHEN, SYDVKM. The CDR3 spans 15 residues. The CDR3 reads CASSRAGTTKNIQYF. The CDR3 DNA is TGTGCCAGCAGTAGGGCCGGGACCACCAAAAACATTCAGTACTTC.

The chain uses TRBV12-3 or TRBV12-4 and TRBJ1-1; D unclear. V lost 3 bases and J 1 base, leaving 9 bases between the germline ends. The CDR3 is 14 residues long. The CDR3 DNA reads as TGTGCCAGCAGTTTTCCGAGCGGGAACACTGAAGCTTTCTTT. Amino acid sequence: CASSFPSGNTEAFF.

The sample holds many counts of this clonotype. The chain has TRBV6-6 and TRBJ1-6; D may be TRBD1 (6 bases). V lost 0 bases and J lost 6, with 12 bases in between. Germline V gene data show CDR1 as MNHNY and CDR2 as SVGAGI (reference sequence). This CDR3 is built from 16 residues. The CDR3 is CASSYSTGRSNSPLHF. CDR3 bases: TGTGCCAGCAGTTACTCCACAGGGAGAAGTAATTCACCCCTCCACTTT.

This clonotype was counted at least ten times. This rearrangement joins TRBV7-2 to TRBJ1-2; 7 nucleotides match TRBD1. The CDR3 is made up of 13 amino acids. V shed 10 bases, J shed 4 bases, and the junction held 9 bases outside the gene matches. Germline V CDR1 and CDR2: SGHTA, FQGNSA. CDR3 nucleotides: TGTGCCATCCCGACAGGGCCAGGCTATGGCTACACCTTC. Residues: CAIPTGPGYGYTF.

There are a few counts of this clonotype. In DNA form, the CDR3 reads TGTGCCAGCAGTTCCCCGGGGACTAGCGTCTACGAGCAGTACTTC. Its protein is CASSSPGTSVYEQYF. V is TRBV12-3 or TRBV12-4 and J is TRBJ2-7; 10 nucleotides agree with TRBD2. V shed 4 bases, J shed 3 bases, and the junction held 6 bases outside the gene matches. The CDR3 covers 15 residues.